The 5 T cell receptor beta chains below come from one sample, sequenced in a study of blood T cells in healthy people across ages. Primers used in a second PCR of about 7 to 12 cycles were a sample-barcoded 5' primer and a J-beta primer mix. TCRdb re-analysed the 5' RACE reads in MiXCR, keeping a single row per CDR3 protein. The table records hundreds of thousands of distinct CDR3 sequences, around half of them present only once. Sequencing used blood. Every receptor here comes from a woman aged 55-70 years in good health.

The chain employs TRBV20-1 and TRBJ2-3, with 12 bases aligning to TRBD2. The CDR3 consists of 13 residues. V shed 7 bases, J shed 6 bases, and the junction held 5 bases outside the gene matches. The germline gives CDR1 DFQATT, CDR2 SNEGSKA (reference sequence). Written as DNA, the CDR3 is TGCAGTGGACTAGCGGGAGAGATGGATACGCAGTATTTT. Its translation: CSGLAGEMDTQYF.

The rearrangement joins TRBV5-4 to TRBJ2-6; 12 nucleotides align to TRBD1. With 0 bases clipped from V and 4 bases from J, the junction kept 11 bases outside the gene matches. CDR1 and CDR2 from the germline V gene are SGHNT and YYREEE (reference sequence). The CDR3 extends over 20 amino acids. The CDR3 coding sequence is TGTGCCAGCAGCTTGGTTCCCGGGACAGGGGGCGAGTCCGGGGCCAACGTCCTGACTTTC. Protein sequence: CASSLVPGTGGESGANVLTF.

This clonotype was seen only a few times. This chain joins TRBV7-2 and TRBJ2-7; TRBD2 might be the D (5 bases). The CDR3 contains 15 residues. Between the trimmed V and J ends, which lost 5 bases and 3 bases, there was a span of 17 bases. The germline V gene has CDR1 SGHTA and CDR2 FQGNSA. CDR3 nucleotide sequence: TGTGCCAGCAGCCCCCGGGGTCGGGCCCTCTACGAGCAGTACTTC. Amino acid sequence: CASSPRGRALYEQYF.

This clonotype was counted once. The chain is built from TRBV6-2 or TRBV6-3 and TRBJ1-2, with D possibly TRBD1 on 5 matching bases. This CDR3 spans 14 amino acids. V was pared by 2 bases and J by 13 bases, with 20 bases between. The V gene's germline CDR1 is MNHEY and CDR2 SVGEGT. CDR3 sequence (DNA): TGTGCCAGCAGTTACGACAGAGCACCTGCGGTTAGCACCTTC. Translating it yields CASSYDRAPAVSTF.

This chain links TRBV15 with TRBJ2-7; 12 positions match TRBD2. With V trimmed by 0 bases and J by 5 bases, 2 bases remained unmatched. The CDR3 has 15 residues. Looked up from germline, CDR1 is LNHNV and CDR2 is YYDKDF (reference sequence). CDR3 sequence: CATSRETSGGDEQYF. The CDR3 DNA sequence: TGTGCCACCAGCAGAGAGACTAGCGGGGGCGACGAGCAGTACTTC.